Below are 13 T cell receptor beta chains sequenced from a single sample in a study of T cells in Graves' hyperthyroidism and ophthalmopathy. Researchers amplified the TCR beta CDR3 regions from RNA transcripts. When the TCR CDR3 underwent first-round RT-PCR, the HTBI primer set was used. TCRdb passed the multiplex PCR reads through MiXCR, listing each CDR3 protein once. Seen here are roughly 240,000 distinct CDR3 sequences, roughly 17% observed once, and the top ten hold 25% to 30%. The source material was blood. These receptors all come from a woman aged 18-30 years with Graves' ophthalmopathy.

The chain has TRBV27 and TRBJ2-7, with 11 bases lining up with TRBD2. The CDR3 sequence is 15 residues long. V shed 3 bases and J 5 bases; nucleotides not matched to a gene: 6. Germline V lookup: CDR1 MNHEY, CDR2 SMNVEV (reference sequence). The CDR3 protein is CASSFSGRAVHEQYF. In nucleotides, the CDR3 is TGTGCCAGCAGTTTTAGCGGGAGGGCCGTCCACGAGCAGTACTTC.

The chain joins TRBV4-2 to TRBJ2-1; the match to TRBD2 covers 12 bases. Per germline, CDR1 LGHNA and CDR2 YNFKEQ. This CDR3 comprises 18 residues. The junction had 13 bases not matched to a gene; V was cut back by 0 bases and J by 10 bases. The CDR3 DNA follows: TGTGCCAGCAGCCAAGATTCCCATCTAGCGGGGGGGCTTGTGGAGCAGTTCTTC. This sequence encodes CASSQDSHLAGGLVEQFF.

This clonotype has at least ten counts. The V gene is TRBV7-8, the J gene TRBJ2-5; D might be TRBD1 or TRBD2, each matching 5 bases. Per the germline V gene, CDR1 is SGHVS and CDR2 is FQNEAQ. The CDR3 has 19 amino acids. V lost 0 bases and J lost 1, with 21 bases in between. CDR3: CASSLAIVLPQRGQETQYF. Written as DNA, the CDR3 is TGTGCCAGCAGCTTAGCGATCGTTCTCCCGCAGAGGGGCCAAGAGACCCAGTACTTC. Filled out from reference TRBV7-8 and TRBJ2-5, the complete variable domain reads GAGVSQSPRYKVAKRGQDVALRCDPISGHVSLFWYQQALGQGPEFLTYFQNEAQLDKSGLPSDRFFAERPEGSVSTLKIQRTQQEDSAVYLCASSLAIVLPQRGQETQYFGPGTRLLVL.

This clonotype was seen ten or more times. The chain carries TRBV7-9 and TRBJ1-2; maybe TRBD1 (5 bases). V gave up 7 bases and J gave up 6 bases, with 21 bases separating them. The CDR3 is 15 amino acids. The germline CDR1 and CDR2 sequences are SEHNR and FQNEAQ (reference sequence). CDR3 loop: CASTAEGTGVDGYTF. CDR3 sequence (DNA): TGTGCCAGCACCGCCGAGGGTACAGGTGTCGATGGCTACACCTTC.

The table lists this clonotype with many counts. CDR3 in amino acids: CASSLTGYQPQHF. The CDR3 nucleotides read TGTGCCAGCAGTTTAACAGGGTATCAGCCCCAGCATTTT. J is TRBJ1-5 and V is TRBV12-3 or TRBV12-4; perhaps TRBD1 as D (6 bases). The CDR3 length is 13 residues. Trimming shortened V by 2 bases and J by 5 bases, and 7 bases separated the two germline ends.

This rearrangement joins TRBV19 to TRBJ2-1; tentatively, D is TRBD2 (5 bases). CDR3 length: 13 amino acids. Germline loops: CDR1 LNHDA, CDR2 SQIVND (reference sequence). V lost 7 bases and J lost 6, with 13 bases in between. As DNA, the CDR3 is TGTGCCAGTAACCGCCAGCGGTCCAATGAGCAGTTCTTC. This encodes CASNRQRSNEQFF.

This clonotype was picked up many times. V gene TRBV28 combines with J gene TRBJ2-2, with TRBD1 matching over 7 bases. V shed 6 bases and J 6 bases; nucleotides not matched to a gene: 16. This CDR3 has 17 residues. From germline, CDR1 is MDHEN and CDR2 SYDVKM. The CDR3 loop is CASSRQGSFDKPGELFF. The CDR3 DNA is TGTGCCAGCAGCCGACAGGGATCGTTCGACAAGCCCGGGGAGCTGTTTTTT.

This clonotype was recorded at least ten times. The chain links TRBV11-2 to TRBJ2-3; 7 nucleotides agree with TRBD2. Germline CDR1 SGHAT, CDR2 FQNNGV. The CDR3 consists of 14 residues. V trimming: 1 base; J trimming: 4 bases; junction bases outside the gene matches: 2. The CDR3 protein is CASSLGTRADTQYF. CDR3 bases: TGTGCCAGCAGCTTAGGGACTAGAGCAGATACGCAGTATTTT.

This clonotype was counted ten times or more. The genes are TRBV5-1 and TRBJ2-7, with no clear D. This CDR3 is 13 amino acids long. The germline gives CDR1 SGHRS, CDR2 YFSETQ. The germline V and J ends were trimmed by 0 bases and 3 bases, with 7 bases remaining between them. The CDR3: CASSLGAGYEQYF. CDR3 in DNA: TGCGCCAGCAGCTTGGGGGCAGGCTACGAGCAGTACTTC.

The chain uses TRBV28 and TRBJ1-2, with D perhaps matching TRBD1 (6 bases). Germline lookup yields CDR1 MDHEN and CDR2 SYDVKM. Between the trimmed V and J ends, which lost 7 bases and 8 bases, there was a span of 14 bases. The CDR3 extends over 12 amino acids. CDR3 bases: TGTGCCAGCAACCAACAGGGATTCGGCTACACCTTC. Amino acids: CASNQQGFGYTF.

The V gene is TRBV28, the J gene TRBJ2-7, with D maybe TRBD2 (6 bases). CDR1 and CDR2 (germline): MDHEN, SYDVKM. The CDR3 contains 14 residues. V lost 7 bases, J lost 2 bases, and 15 bases lay in between. The CDR3 spells CASTLGGGAYEQYF. The CDR3 DNA sequence: TGTGCCAGCACCTTGGGGGGAGGTGCCTACGAGCAGTACTTC.

This clonotype showed up many times. The gene calls are TRBV2 and TRBJ1-1; D perhaps matches TRBD1 (5 bases). Germline V gene sequence: CDR1 SNHLY, CDR2 FYNNEI. V was cut by 4 bases and J by 4 bases, with 13 bases left in between. This CDR3 comprises 14 residues. CDR3 sequence: CASSVAGPSTEAFF. Here the CDR3 DNA reads TGTGCCAGCAGTGTAGCGGGACCAAGCACTGAAGCTTTCTTT. Using reference TRBV2 and TRBJ1-1 for the parts outside the CDR3, the full variable domain is EPEVTQTPSHQVTQMGQEVILRCVPISNHLYFYWYRQILGQKVEFLVSFYNNEISEKSEIFDDQFSVERPDGSNFTLKIRSTKLEDSAMYFCASSVAGPSTEAFFGQGTRLTVV.

This clonotype was recorded many times. V and J are TRBV6-1 and TRBJ1-2; 7 nucleotides agree with TRBD1. Unmatched junction bases numbered 5, after V lost 5 bases and J lost 2 bases. The V gene's germline CDR1 is MNHNS and CDR2 SASEGT. The CDR3 loop spans 14 amino acids. The DNA of the CDR3 is TGTGCCAGCAGTTTTGGACAGGCCAACTATGGCTACACCTTC. Encoded protein: CASSFGQANYGYTF.